A single sample gave rise to the 17 T cell receptor beta chains below, sequenced in a study of blood T cell repertoires in COVID-19. TCRdb's copy holds only in-frame clones and misses some; the assay was immunoSEQ multiplex PCR. In the table there are fewer than 650,000 clones, 70% to 90% of which are singletons. The sample comprised peripheral blood. These receptor sequences come from a woman in her forties or fifties with COVID-19, enrolled during active disease.

The J gene is TRBJ2-1, the V gene TRBV5-1; 11 bases map to TRBD1. V gave up 0 bases and J gave up 8 bases; unmatched junction bases: 7. This CDR3 has 16 residues. From germline, CDR1 is SGHRS and CDR2 YFSETQ. Here the CDR3 reads CASSLEGQGGIDEQFF. CDR3 in DNA: TGCGCCAGCAGCTTGGAGGGACAGGGGGGTATAGATGAGCAGTTCTTC.

The V call is TRBV9, the J call TRBJ2-6; 10 bases are a match to TRBD2. Losses at the gene ends were 4 bases for V and 0 bases for J; bases not matched to a gene: 7. CDR3 length: 18 amino acids. Germline V lookup: CDR1 SGDLS, CDR2 YYNGEE. The CDR3 spells CASSRGLARLSGANVLTF. DNA for the CDR3: TGTGCCAGCAGCCGGGGACTAGCGCGTCTCTCTGGGGCCAACGTCCTGACTTTC.

The chain has TRBV24-1 and TRBJ2-1, with 7 positions matching TRBD1. Trimming cost V 5 bases and J 2 bases; bases outside gene matches: 5. The germline gives CDR1 KGHDR, CDR2 SFDVKD. The length of the CDR3 is 15 residues. In DNA form, the CDR3 reads TGTGCCACCAGTGGTAGGGACAGTCCCTACAATGAGCAGTTCTTC. Its translation is CATSGRDSPYNEQFF.

The chain carries TRBV5-1 and TRBJ2-1; 7 bases fit TRBD1. This CDR3 spans 14 amino acids. The V gene end was trimmed by 2 bases and the J gene end by 5 bases; junction bases not matched to a gene: 4. The germline CDR1 and CDR2 sequences are SGHRS and YFSETQ. Here the CDR3 reads CASSLGDSHNEQFF. In nucleotides, the CDR3 is TGCGCCAGCAGCTTAGGGGACAGCCACAATGAGCAGTTCTTC.

J is TRBJ2-5 and V is TRBV5-1; TRBD2 matches 14 bases. Germline V gene data show CDR1 as SGHRS and CDR2 as YFSETQ. J gave up 5 bases and V 2 bases, and 14 bases lay outside the gene matches. CDR3 length: 19 residues. The CDR3 DNA follows: TGCGCCAGCAGCTTTATACCGGGACTAGCGGGGGCCAGGTGGGAGACCCAGTACTTC. Protein product: CASSFIPGLAGARWETQYF.

This rearrangement joins TRBV7-3 to TRBJ2-3; 10 bases line up with TRBD2. Germline lookup yields CDR1 SGHTA and CDR2 FQGTGA. The CDR3 contains 16 residues. With 3 bases clipped from V and 4 bases from J, the junction kept 7 bases outside the gene matches. The CDR3 DNA is TGTGCCAGCAGCTTGGGAACAGCGGGGGGGCCAGATACGCAGTATTTT. Its translation is CASSLGTAGGPDTQYF.

The V and J genes are TRBV5-5 and TRBJ1-1, with 7 bases that match TRBD1. The CDR3 covers 15 residues. The J segment lost 1 base and the V segment lost 4 bases, leaving 7 bases of the junction unmatched. CDR1 is SGHKS, CDR2 YYEKEE, per germline (reference sequence). The CDR3 loop reads CASSLWTGENTEAFF. In DNA, the CDR3 is TGTGCCAGCAGCCTATGGACAGGAGAGAACACTGAAGCTTTCTTT.

This clone came up once. The J gene is TRBJ2-3, the V gene TRBV5-6; the match to TRBD2 covers 10 bases. The CDR3 has 14 residues. CDR1 and CDR2 from the germline V gene are SGHDT and YYEEEE. V was pared by 4 bases and J by 4 bases, with 3 bases of the junction left unmatched. The CDR3 is CASSLGLAADTQYF. The CDR3 bases are TGTGCCAGCAGCCTCGGACTAGCGGCAGATACGCAGTATTTT.

The chain's CDR3 is CASSLTGTGGNQPQHF. The CDR3 region has the DNA TGCGCCAGCAGCCTGACCGGGACAGGGGGCAATCAGCCCCAGCATTTT. The rearrangement links TRBV5-1 to TRBJ1-5; TRBD1 matches at 10 bases. CDR1 is SGHRS, CDR2 YFSETQ, per germline. The CDR3 extends over 16 amino acids. The junction had 6 bases not matched to a gene; V was cut back by 4 bases and J by 2 bases.

The chain couples TRBV6-4 to TRBJ2-1; TRBD2 aligns across 10 bases. This CDR3 spans 14 amino acids. Germline V lookup: CDR1 MRHNA, CDR2 SNTAGT. Trimming at V came to 3 bases and at J to 7 bases, leaving 3 bases not matched to a gene. The CDR3 spells CASSELAGFNEQFF. The CDR3, as DNA: TGTGCCAGCAGTGAACTAGCGGGATTTAATGAGCAGTTCTTC.

The chain joins TRBV11-2 to TRBJ1-1; TRBD1 might be the D (5 bases). V shed 2 bases and J shed 12 bases, with 13 bases lying between them. The germline V gene encodes CDR1 SGHAT and CDR2 FQNNGV. The CDR3 runs 12 residues. The CDR3 DNA sequence: TGTGCCAGCAGCTTATCGCAGGGTGGAACTTTCTTT. Encoded protein: CASSLSQGGTFF. Together with reference TRBV11-2 and TRBJ1-1, the CDR3 gives the full variable domain: EAGVAQSPRYKIIEKRQSVAFWCNPISGHATLYWYQQILGQGPKLLIQFQNNGVVDDSQLPKDRFSAERLKGVDSTLKIQPAKLEDSAVYLCASSLSQGGTFFGQGTRLTVV.

The chain carries TRBV3-1 (or the pseudogene TRBV3-2) and TRBJ1-2; 10 nucleotides agree with TRBD1. Per germline, CDR1 LGHDT and CDR2 YNNKEL (reference sequence). The length of the CDR3 is 16 residues. V lost 3 bases and J lost 2; bases outside the gene matches: 6. The CDR3 nucleotides are TGTGCCAGCAGCCACCCAAGGGACAGGGGCAACTATGGCTACACCTTC. Its protein product is CASSHPRDRGNYGYTF.

For this clone: The sample holds other DNA sequences that translate to the same CDR3. The genes are TRBV27 and TRBJ1-1; no clear D gene. The CDR3 runs 13 residues. Per germline, CDR1 MNHEY and CDR2 SMNVEV (reference sequence). Trimming left V 3 bases short and J 5 bases short, with 10 bases between. CDR3 amino acids: CASSFLAGTEAFF. CDR3 nucleotide sequence: TGTGCCAGCAGTTTTCTGGCGGGGACTGAAGCTTTCTTT.

The chain employs TRBV19 and TRBJ1-4, with D hard to call. CDR1 and CDR2 from the germline V gene are LNHDA and SQIVND (reference sequence). The CDR3 has 14 amino acids. With 8 bases removed from V and 8 bases from J, the gap between germline ends came to 18 bases. The CDR3 sequence: CASPGRSGGEKLFF. CDR3 bases: TGTGCCAGTCCTGGACGCTCGGGAGGAGAAAAACTGTTTTTT.

The rearrangement links TRBV5-1 to TRBJ1-6; tentatively, D is TRBD1 (5 bases). Germline V lookup: CDR1 SGHRS, CDR2 YFSETQ. This CDR3 has 14 amino acids. The V end lost 4 bases, the J end lost 9 bases, and 14 bases lay between the germline ends. The CDR3 coding sequence is TGCGCCAGCAGCCTGGGGGGGGTCGGTTCACCCCTCCACTTT. Protein: CASSLGGVGSPLHF.

The chain couples TRBV2 to TRBJ2-7; tentative D call: TRBD2 (6 bases). This CDR3 comprises 16 residues. CDR1 SNHLY and CDR2 FYNNEI come from the germline V gene. Trimming pared 2 bases from V and 5 bases from J, leaving 19 bases between. The CDR3 is CASSELGLTLSHEQYF. The DNA of the CDR3 is TGTGCCAGCAGTGAATTGGGACTTACCCTTTCCCACGAGCAGTACTTC.

The chain carries TRBV11-2 and TRBJ2-7; D is ambiguous. The ends were cut back, 3 bases at V and 1 base at J, with 7 bases in the middle. CDR3 length: 13 amino acids. Per the germline V gene, CDR1 is SGHAT and CDR2 is FQNNGV. CDR3 sequence (DNA): TGTGCCAGCAGCTTTCAGGATTCCTACGAGCAGTACTTC. Its translation: CASSFQDSYEQYF.